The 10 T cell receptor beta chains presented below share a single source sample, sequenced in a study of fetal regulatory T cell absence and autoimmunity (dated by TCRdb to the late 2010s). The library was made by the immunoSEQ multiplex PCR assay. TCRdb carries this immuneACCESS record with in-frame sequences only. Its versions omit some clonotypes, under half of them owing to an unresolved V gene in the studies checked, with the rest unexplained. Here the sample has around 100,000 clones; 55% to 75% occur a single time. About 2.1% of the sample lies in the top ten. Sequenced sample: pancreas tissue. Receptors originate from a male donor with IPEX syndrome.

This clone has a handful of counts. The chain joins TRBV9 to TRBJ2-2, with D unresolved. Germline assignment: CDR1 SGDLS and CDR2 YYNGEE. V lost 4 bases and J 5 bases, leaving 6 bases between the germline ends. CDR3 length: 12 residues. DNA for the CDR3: TGTGCCAGCAGCCTAAGGACCGGGGAGCTGTTTTTT. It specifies CASSLRTGELFF.

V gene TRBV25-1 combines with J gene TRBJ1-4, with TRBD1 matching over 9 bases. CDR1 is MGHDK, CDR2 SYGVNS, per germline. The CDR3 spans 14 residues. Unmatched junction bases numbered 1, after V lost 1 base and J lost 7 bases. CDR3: CASSEWGQGEKLFF. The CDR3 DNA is TGTGCCAGCAGTGAATGGGGACAGGGTGAAAAACTGTTTTTT.

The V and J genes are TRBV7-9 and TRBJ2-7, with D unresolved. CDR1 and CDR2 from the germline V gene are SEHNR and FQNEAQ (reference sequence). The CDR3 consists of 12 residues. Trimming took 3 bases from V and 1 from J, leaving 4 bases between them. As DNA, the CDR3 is TGTGCCAGCAGCTTCGCATCCTACGAGCAGTACTTC. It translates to CASSFASYEQYF.

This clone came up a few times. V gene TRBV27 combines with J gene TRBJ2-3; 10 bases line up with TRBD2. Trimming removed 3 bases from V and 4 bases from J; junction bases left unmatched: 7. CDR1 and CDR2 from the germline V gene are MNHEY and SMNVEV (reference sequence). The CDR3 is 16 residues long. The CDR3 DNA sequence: TGTGCCAGCAGTTTGTCAGCGGGAGGGCCGCCAGATACGCAGTATTTT. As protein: CASSLSAGGPPDTQYF.

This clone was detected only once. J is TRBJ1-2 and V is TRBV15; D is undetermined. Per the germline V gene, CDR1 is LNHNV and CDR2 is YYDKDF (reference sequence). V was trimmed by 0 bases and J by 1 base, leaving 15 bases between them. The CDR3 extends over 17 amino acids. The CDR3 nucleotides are TGTGCCACCAGCAGAGATCGAGGCAGGATCCTTAACTATGGCTACACCTTC. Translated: CATSRDRGRILNYGYTF.

The CDR3 here is CAWRTGYEQYF. CDR3 nucleotide sequence: TGTGCCTGGAGGACAGGGTACGAGCAGTACTTC. V usage is TRBV30 and J usage is TRBJ2-7; 7 positions agree with TRBD1. J was trimmed by 4 bases and V by 3 bases; bases with no gene match: 0. CDR3 size: 11 residues. Germline assignment: CDR1 GTSNPN and CDR2 SVGIG (reference sequence).

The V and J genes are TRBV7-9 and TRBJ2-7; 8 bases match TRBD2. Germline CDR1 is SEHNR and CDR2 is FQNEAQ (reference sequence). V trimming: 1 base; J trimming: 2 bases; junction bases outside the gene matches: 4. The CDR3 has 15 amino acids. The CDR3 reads CASSLEQAGAYEQYF. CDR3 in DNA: TGTGCCAGCAGCTTAGAGCAAGCGGGAGCCTACGAGCAGTACTTC. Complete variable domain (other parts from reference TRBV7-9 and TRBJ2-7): DTGVSQNPRHKITKRGQNVTFRCDPISEHNRLYWYRQTLGQGPEFLTYFQNEAQLEKSRLLSDRFSAERPKGSFSTLEIQRTEQGDSAMYLCASSLEQAGAYEQYFGPGTRLTVT.

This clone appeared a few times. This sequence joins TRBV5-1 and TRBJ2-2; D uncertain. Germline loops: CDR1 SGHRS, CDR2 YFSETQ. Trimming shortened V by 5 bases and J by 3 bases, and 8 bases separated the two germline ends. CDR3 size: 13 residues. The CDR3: CASRLWDTGELFF. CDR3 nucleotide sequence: TGCGCCAGCAGACTTTGGGACACCGGGGAGCTGTTTTTT.

CDR3 in DNA: TGTGCCAGCAGACCCCCGGGGTTATATGGCTACACCTTC. Its translation is CASRPPGLYGYTF. The rearrangement links TRBV6-1 to TRBJ1-2; no firm D call. The CDR3 has 13 amino acids. Trimming stripped 6 bases from V and 5 bases from J, with 13 bases between. The germline CDR1 and CDR2 sequences are MNHNS and SASEGT.

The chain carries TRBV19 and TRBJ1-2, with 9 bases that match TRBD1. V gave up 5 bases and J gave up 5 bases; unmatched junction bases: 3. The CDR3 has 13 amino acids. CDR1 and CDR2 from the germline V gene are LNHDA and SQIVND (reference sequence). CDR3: CASSPDRGYGYTF. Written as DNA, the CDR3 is TGTGCCAGTAGTCCGGACAGGGGTTATGGCTACACCTTC.